Below, one T cell receptor beta chain is given with its context. Its binding antigen is unknown. No per-base quality is available; no much larger clone lies one base away. Library prep was done by the immunoSEQ multiplex PCR assay. DNA was isolated using Qiagen DNeasy or QIAamp micro DNA kits, and TCRB was sequenced using the Adaptive Biotechnology human TCRB sequencing kit. Sequencing of TCRB libraries was performed on an Illumina MiSeq. For the original study's pipeline: TCRB sequence data were analyzed using the kit provider's software, and tumor enrichment of clonotype templates was assessed with Fisher's exact test. TCRdb took this table from immuneACCESS and kept in-frame rearrangements with V and J called. Such tables lack part of the clones; where checked against another copy, unresolved V genes explain under half of the gap, and the rest is unexplained. V, J and clone size are taken as reported in that table, and D and trimming were inferred from the DNA itself. The sample table shows some 9,300 clones, and about 62% are seen once. The ten largest account for less than 20% of the sample.

Non-adjacent lung tissue was collected from the same resection as far from the malignant lesion as possible, at a distance of at least 3 cm. These data belong to a study of CD4 T cells in lung cancer (dated by TCRdb to the late 2010s). Regarding the research as a whole: In the study, blood T cells from NSCLC patients were screened for responses to candidate mutation-encoded neoepitopes, and neoantigen-specific CD4+ T-cell clones and TCRs were isolated. Lung adenocarcinoma or squamous cell carcinoma was present in the resected patients, who were aged 60 to 69 at blood donation and were mostly former smokers. The frequency of neoantigen-specific clonotypes in tumor resections, non-adjacent lung and cultured T-cell products was followed using TCRB deep sequencing. Tumor and non-adjacent lung tissue came from a handful of patients undergoing curative-intent resections for stage I-III non-small cell lung cancer. Treatments the patients had received before donating blood included platinum chemotherapy, and some of the patients were given nivolumab or pembrolizumab.

The CDR3 sequence holds 16 residues, the cysteine and phenylalanine included. Solely the CDR3 DNA is kept, with 48 bases framed from the first base. Taken from the germline V gene, the CDR1 and CDR2 loops are SGHAT and FQNNGV. Trimmed from V: 5 bases; trimmed from J: 2 bases; junction bases lacking a gene match: 9. Summary of the overall study and its limitations: Some responses derived from blood might reflect in vitro priming of naive T cells or cross-reactivity instead of memory responses to the cancer.

The clonotype was recovered from a man in his 60s with non-small cell lung cancer. The sample comprised normal lung tissue taken away from the tumor. The chain couples TRBV11-2 to TRBJ2-5; TRBD2 aligns with 9 central bases. The nucleotides read TGTGCCAGCAGCCTTGGGACTAGCCGCAGTCAAGAGACCCAGTACTTC. This sequence encodes CASSLGTSRSQETQYF.